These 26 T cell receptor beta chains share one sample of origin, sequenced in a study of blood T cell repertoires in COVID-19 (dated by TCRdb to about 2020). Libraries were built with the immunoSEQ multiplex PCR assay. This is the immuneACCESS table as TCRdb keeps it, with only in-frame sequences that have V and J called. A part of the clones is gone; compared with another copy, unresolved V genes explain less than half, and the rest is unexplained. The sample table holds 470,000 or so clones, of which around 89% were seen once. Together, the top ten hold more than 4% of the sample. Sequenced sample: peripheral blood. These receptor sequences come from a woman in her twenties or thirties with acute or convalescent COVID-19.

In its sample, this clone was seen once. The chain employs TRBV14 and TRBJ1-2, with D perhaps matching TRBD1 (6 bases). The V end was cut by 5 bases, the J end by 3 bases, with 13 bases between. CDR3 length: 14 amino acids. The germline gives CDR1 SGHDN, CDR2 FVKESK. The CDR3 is CASSSGRGYYGYTF. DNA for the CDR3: TGTGCCAGCAGCTCTGGGAGGGGGTACTATGGCTACACCTTC.

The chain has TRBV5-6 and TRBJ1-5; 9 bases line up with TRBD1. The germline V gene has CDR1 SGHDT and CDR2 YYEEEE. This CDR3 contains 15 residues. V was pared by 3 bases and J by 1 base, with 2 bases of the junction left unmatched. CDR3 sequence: CASSWGTGSNQPQHF. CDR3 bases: TGTGCCAGCAGCTGGGGGACAGGGAGCAATCAGCCCCAGCATTTT.

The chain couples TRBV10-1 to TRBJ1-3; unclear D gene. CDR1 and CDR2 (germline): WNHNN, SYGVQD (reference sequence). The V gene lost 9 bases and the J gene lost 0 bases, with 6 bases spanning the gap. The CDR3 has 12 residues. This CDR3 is CASPSSGNTIYF. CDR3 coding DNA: TGCGCCAGTCCGAGCTCTGGAAACACCATATATTTT.

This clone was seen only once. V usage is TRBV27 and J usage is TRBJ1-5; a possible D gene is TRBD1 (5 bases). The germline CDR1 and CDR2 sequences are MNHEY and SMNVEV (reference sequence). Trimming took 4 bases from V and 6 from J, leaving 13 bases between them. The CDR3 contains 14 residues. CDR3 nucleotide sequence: TGTGCCAGCAGTTCTTTCAGGGATGGTCAGCCCCAGCATTTT. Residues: CASSSFRDGQPQHF.

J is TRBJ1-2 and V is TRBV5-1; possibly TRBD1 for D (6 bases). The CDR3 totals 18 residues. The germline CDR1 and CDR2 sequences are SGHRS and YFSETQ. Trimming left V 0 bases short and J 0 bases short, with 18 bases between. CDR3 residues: CASSLEVSGVNSNYGYTF. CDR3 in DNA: TGCGCCAGCAGCTTGGAGGTTTCAGGGGTTAACTCTAACTATGGCTACACCTTC.

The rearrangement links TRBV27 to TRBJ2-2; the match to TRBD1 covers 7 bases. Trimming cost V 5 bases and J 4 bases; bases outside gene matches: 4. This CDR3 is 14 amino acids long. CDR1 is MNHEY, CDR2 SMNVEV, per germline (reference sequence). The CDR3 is CASSPGTVTGELFF. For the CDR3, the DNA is TGTGCCAGCAGTCCCGGGACAGTCACCGGGGAGCTGTTTTTT.

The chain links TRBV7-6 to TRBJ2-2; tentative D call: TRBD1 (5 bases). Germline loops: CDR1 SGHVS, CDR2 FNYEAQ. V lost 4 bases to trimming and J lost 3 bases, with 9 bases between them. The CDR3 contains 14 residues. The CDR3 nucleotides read TGTGCCAGCAGCTCCGACAGTTACACCGGGGAGCTGTTTTTT. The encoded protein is CASSSDSYTGELFF.

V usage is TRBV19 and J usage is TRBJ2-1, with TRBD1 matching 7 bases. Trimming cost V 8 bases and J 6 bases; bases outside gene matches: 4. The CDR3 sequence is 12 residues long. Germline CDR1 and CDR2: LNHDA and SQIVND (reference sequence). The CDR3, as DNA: TGTGCCAGTTCATACAGGGGCAATGAGCAGTTCTTC. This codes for CASSYRGNEQFF.

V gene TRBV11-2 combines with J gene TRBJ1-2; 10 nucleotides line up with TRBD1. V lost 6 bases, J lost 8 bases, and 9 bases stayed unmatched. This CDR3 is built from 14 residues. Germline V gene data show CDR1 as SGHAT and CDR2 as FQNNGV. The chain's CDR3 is CASSTGTGAFGYTF. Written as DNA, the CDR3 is TGTGCCAGCAGTACCGGGACAGGGGCGTTCGGCTACACCTTC.

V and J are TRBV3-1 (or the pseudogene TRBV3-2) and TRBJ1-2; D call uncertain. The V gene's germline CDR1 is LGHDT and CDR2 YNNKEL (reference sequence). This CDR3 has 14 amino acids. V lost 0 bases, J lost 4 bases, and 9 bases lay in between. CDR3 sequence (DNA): TGTGCCAGCAGCCAAGATAAACAGAGCTATGGCTACACCTTC. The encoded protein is CASSQDKQSYGYTF.

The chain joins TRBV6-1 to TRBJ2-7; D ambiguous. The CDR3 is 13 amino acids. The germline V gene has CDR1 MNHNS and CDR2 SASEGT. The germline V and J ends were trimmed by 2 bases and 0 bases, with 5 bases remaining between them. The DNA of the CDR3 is TGTGCCAGCAGTGAAACAAGCTCCTACGAGCAGTACTTC. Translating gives CASSETSSYEQYF.

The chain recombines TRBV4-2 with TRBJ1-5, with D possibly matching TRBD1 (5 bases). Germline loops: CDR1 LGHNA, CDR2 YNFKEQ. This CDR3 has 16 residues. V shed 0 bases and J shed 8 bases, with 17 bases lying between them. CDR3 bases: TGTGCCAGCAGCCAAGAGCCCCAGGGATTCGGAGAGCCCCAGCATTTT. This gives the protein CASSQEPQGFGEPQHF.

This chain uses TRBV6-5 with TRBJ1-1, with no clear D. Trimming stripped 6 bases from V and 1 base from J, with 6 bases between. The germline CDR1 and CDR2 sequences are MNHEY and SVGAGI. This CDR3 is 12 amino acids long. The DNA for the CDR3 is TGTGCCAGCAGGAGACAGAACACTGAAGCTTTCTTT. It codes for CASRRQNTEAFF.

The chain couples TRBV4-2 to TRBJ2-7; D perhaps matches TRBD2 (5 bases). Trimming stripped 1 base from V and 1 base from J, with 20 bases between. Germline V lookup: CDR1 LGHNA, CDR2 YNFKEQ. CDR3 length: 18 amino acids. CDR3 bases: TGTGCCAGCAGCCAAGCTAGCCCGGCGTCAGCGAATTCCTACGAGCAGTACTTC. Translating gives CASSQASPASANSYEQYF.

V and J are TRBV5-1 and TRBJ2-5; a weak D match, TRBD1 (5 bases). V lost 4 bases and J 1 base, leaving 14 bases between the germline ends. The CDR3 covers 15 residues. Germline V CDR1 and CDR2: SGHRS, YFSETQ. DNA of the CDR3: TGCGCCAGCAGCCGACAGAATACCCTCCAAGAGACCCAGTACTTC. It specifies CASSRQNTLQETQYF.

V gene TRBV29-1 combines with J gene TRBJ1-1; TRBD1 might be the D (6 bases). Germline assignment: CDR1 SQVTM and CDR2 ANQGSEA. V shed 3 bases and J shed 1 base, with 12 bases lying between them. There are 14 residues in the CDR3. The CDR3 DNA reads TGCAGCGTTGAGTTTGGGACACCGAACACTGAAGCTTTCTTT. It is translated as CSVEFGTPNTEAFF.

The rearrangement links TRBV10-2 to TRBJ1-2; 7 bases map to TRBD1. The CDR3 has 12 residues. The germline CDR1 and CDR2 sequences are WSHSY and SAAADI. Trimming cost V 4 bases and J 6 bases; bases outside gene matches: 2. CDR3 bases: TGCGCCAGCAGTGTAGGGGGCGATGGCTACACCTTC. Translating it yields CASSVGGDGYTF.

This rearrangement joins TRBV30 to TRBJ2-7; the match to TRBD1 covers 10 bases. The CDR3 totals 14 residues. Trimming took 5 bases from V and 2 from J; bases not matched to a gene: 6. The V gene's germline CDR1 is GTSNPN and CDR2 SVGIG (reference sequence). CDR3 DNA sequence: TGTGCCTGGGACGCCGGGACAGGGGCCTACGAGCAGTACTTC. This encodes CAWDAGTGAYEQYF. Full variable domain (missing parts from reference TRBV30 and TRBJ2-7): SQTIHQWPATLVQPVGSPLSLECTVEGTSNPNLYWYRQAAGRGLQLLFYSVGIGQISSEVPQNLSASRPQDRQFILSSKKLLLSDSGFYLCAWDAGTGAYEQYFGPGTRLTVT.

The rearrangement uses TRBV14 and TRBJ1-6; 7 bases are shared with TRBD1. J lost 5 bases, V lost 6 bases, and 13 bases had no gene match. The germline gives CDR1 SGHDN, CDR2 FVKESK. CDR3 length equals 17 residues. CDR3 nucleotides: TGTGCCAGCAGTCGGAGATGGGGGACAGCAAATAATTCACCCCTCCACTTT. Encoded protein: CASSRRWGTANNSPLHF.

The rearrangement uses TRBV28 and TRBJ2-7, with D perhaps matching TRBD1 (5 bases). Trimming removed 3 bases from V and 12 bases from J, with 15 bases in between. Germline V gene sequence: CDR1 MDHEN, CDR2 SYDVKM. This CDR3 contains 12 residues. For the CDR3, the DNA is TGTGCCAGCAGTTTTTGGGCAGGGAATGCGTACTTC. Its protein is CASSFWAGNAYF.

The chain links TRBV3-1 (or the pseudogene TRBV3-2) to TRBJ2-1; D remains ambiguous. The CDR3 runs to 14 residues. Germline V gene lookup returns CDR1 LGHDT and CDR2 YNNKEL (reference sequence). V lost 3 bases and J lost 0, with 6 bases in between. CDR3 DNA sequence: TGTGCCAGCAGCCACTTCCCCTCCTACAATGAGCAGTTCTTC. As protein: CASSHFPSYNEQFF.

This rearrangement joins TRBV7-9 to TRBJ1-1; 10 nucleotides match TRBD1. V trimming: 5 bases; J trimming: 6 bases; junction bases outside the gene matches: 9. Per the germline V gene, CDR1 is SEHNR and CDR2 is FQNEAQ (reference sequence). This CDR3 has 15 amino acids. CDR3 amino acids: CASSRQGTGDPEAFF. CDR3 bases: TGTGCCAGCAGCAGACAGGGGACAGGGGACCCTGAAGCTTTCTTT.

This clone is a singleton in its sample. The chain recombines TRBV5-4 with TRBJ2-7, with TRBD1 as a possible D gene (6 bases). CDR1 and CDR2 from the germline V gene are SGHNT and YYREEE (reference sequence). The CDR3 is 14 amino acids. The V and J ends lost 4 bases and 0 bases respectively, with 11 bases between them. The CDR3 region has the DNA TGTGCCAGCAGCACCGGACAGAGCTCCTACGAGCAGTACTTC. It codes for CASSTGQSSYEQYF. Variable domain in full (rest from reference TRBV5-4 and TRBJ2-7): ETGVTQSPTHLIKTRGQQVTLRCSSQSGHNTVSWYQQALGQGPQFIFQYYREEENGRGNFPPRFSGLQFPNYSSELNVNALELDDSALYLCASSTGQSSYEQYFGPGTRLTVT.

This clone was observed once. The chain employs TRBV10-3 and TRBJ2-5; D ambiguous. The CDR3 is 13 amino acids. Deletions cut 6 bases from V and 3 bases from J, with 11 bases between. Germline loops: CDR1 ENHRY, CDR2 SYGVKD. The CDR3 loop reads CAISVVIEETQYF. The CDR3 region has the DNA TGTGCCATCAGCGTAGTCATCGAAGAGACCCAGTACTTC.

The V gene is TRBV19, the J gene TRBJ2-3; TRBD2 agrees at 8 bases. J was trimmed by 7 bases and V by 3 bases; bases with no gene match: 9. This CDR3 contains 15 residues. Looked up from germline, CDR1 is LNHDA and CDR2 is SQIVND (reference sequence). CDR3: CASSMIPGGSYTQYF. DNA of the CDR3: TGTGCCAGTAGTATGATTCCGGGGGGGAGTTATACGCAGTATTTT.

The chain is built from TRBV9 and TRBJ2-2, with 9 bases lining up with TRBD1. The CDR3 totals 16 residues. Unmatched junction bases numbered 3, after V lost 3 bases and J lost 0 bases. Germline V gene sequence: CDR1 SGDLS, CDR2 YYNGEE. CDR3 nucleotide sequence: TGTGCCAGCAGCGCTCGACAGGGGGCGAACACCGGGGAGCTGTTTTTT. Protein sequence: CASSARQGANTGELFF.